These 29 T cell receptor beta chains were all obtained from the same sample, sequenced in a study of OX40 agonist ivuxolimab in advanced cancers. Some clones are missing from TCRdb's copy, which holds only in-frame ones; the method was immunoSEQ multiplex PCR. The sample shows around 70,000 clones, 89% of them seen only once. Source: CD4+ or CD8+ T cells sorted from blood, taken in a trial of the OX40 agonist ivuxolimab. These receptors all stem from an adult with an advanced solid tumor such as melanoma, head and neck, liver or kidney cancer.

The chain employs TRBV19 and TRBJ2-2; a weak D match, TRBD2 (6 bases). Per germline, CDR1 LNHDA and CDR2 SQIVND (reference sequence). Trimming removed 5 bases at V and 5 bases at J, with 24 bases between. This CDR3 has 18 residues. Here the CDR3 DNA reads TGTGCCAGTAGTCCTCAAATACAACTAGCCGGGAGAACCGGGGAGCTGTTTTTT. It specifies CASSPQIQLAGRTGELFF.

This chain's CDR3 is CASSPGTGHFWDEKLFF. The CDR3 DNA reads TGTGCCAGCAGCCCCGGGACAGGCCATTTTTGGGATGAAAAACTGTTTTTT. This chain joins TRBV9 and TRBJ1-4; 8 bases map to TRBD1. Germline V gene lookup returns CDR1 SGDLS and CDR2 YYNGEE. With V trimmed by 4 bases and J by 6 bases, 14 bases remained unmatched. This CDR3 is built from 17 residues.

The CDR3 DNA sequence: TGTGCCAGCAGTTTAATGGCAGGGGAGGTGGGAGAGACCCAGTACTTC. Translation gives CASSLMAGEVGETQYF. The V call is TRBV28, the J call TRBJ2-5; D is perhaps TRBD1 or TRBD2 (6 bases each). The V gene lost 2 bases and the J gene lost 4 bases, with 17 bases spanning the gap. CDR3 length: 16 amino acids. CDR1 is MDHEN and CDR2 is SYDVKM in the germline V gene.

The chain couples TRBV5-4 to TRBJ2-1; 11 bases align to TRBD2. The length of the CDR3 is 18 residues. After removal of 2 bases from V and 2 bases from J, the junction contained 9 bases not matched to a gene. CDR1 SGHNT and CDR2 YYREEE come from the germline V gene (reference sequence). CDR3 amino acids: CASSFDLWTSGPYNEQFF. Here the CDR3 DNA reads TGTGCCAGCAGCTTCGACCTGTGGACTAGCGGGCCCTACAATGAGCAGTTCTTC.

The CDR3 here is CAISESAGGGEQYF. The CDR3 DNA follows: TGTGCCATCAGTGAGTCGGCGGGAGGGGGGGAGCAGTACTTC. The gene calls are TRBV10-3 and TRBJ2-7, with 9 bases lining up with TRBD2. With V trimmed by 0 bases and J by 7 bases, 4 bases remained unmatched. Germline V gives CDR1 ENHRY, CDR2 SYGVKD. The CDR3 extends over 14 amino acids.

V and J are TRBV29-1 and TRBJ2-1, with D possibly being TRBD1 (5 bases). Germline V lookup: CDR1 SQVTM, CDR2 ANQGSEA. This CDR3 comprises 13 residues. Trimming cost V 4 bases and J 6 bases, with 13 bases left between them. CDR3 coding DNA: TGCAGCGTTGCAAGGGCAGGGTTCAATGAGCAGTTCTTC. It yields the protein CSVARAGFNEQFF.

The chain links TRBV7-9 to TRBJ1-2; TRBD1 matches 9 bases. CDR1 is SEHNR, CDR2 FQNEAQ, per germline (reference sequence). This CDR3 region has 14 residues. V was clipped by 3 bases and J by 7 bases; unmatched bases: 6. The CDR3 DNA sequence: TGTGCCAGCAGCTTTTTACAGGGGGCTGGTGGCTACACCTTC. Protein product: CASSFLQGAGGYTF. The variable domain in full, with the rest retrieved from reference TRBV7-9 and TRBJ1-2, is DTGVSQNPRHKITKRGQNVTFRCDPISEHNRLYWYRQTLGQGPEFLTYFQNEAQLEKSRLLSDRFSAERPKGSFSTLEIQRTEQGDSAMYLCASSFLQGAGGYTFGSGTRLTVV.

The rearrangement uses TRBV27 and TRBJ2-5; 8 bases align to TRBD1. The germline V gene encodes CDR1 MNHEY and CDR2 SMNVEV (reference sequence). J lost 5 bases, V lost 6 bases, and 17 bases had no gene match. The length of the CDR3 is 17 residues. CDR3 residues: CASRPVIDDRGTETQYF. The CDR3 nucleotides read TGTGCCAGCAGACCTGTTATTGACGACAGGGGAACGGAGACCCAGTACTTC.

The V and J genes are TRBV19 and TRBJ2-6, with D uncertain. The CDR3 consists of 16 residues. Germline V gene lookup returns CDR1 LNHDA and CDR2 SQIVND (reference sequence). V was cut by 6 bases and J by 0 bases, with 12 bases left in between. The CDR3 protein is CASRDDNLSGANVLTF. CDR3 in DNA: TGTGCCAGTAGAGACGACAACCTCTCTGGGGCCAACGTCCTGACTTTC.

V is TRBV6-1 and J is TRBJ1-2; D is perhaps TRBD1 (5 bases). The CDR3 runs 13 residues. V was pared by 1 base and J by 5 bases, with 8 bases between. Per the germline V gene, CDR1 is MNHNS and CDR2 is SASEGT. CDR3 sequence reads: CASSEGGGYGYTF. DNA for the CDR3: TGTGCCAGCAGTGAAGGGGGCGGGTATGGCTACACCTTC.

The CDR3 sequence: CASSRQGLNSPLHF. The CDR3 DNA reads as TGTGCCAGCAGCCGACAGGGACTTAATTCACCCCTCCACTTT. The J gene is TRBJ1-6, the V gene TRBV5-8, with 7 bases that match TRBD1. Trimming cost V 4 bases and J 6 bases; bases outside gene matches: 4. The CDR3 runs to 14 residues. Germline values: CDR1 SGHTS, CDR2 YDEGEE.

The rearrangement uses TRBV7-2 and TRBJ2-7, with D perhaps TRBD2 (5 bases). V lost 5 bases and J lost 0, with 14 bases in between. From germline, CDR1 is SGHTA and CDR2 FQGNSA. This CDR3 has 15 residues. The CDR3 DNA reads TGTGCCAGCAGCCGTAGGCGGGTTTACTCCTACGAGCAGTACTTC. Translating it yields CASSRRRVYSYEQYF.

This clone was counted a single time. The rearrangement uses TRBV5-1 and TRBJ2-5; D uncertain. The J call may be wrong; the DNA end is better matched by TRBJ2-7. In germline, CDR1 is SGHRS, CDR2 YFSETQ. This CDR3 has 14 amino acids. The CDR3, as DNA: TGCGCCAGCAGTGGCTCTCCCAACTCCTACGAGCAGTACTTC. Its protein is CASSGSPNSYEQYF.

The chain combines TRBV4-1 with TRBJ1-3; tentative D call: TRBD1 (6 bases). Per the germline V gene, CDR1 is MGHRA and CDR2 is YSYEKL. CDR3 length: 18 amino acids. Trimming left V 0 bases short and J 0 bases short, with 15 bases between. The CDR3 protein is CASSQEQAGVSSGNTIYF. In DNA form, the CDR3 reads TGCGCCAGCAGCCAAGAACAGGCAGGGGTTTCCTCTGGAAACACCATATATTTT.

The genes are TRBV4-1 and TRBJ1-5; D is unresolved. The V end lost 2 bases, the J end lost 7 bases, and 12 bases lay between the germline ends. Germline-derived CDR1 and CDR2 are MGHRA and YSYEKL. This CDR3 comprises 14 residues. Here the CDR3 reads CASSQLGVLQPQHF. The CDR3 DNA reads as TGCGCCAGCAGCCAACTTGGGGTACTCCAGCCCCAGCATTTT.

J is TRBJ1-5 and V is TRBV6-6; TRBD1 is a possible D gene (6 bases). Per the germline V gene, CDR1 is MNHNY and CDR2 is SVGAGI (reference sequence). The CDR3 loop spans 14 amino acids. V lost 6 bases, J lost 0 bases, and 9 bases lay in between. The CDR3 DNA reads TGTGCCAGCAGACAGGGCTATAGCAATCAGCCCCAGCATTTT. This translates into CASRQGYSNQPQHF.

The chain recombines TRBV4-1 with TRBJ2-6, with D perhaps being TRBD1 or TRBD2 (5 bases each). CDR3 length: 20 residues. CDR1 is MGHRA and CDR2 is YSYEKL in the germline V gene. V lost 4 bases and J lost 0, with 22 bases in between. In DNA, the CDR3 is TGCGCCAGCAGCCTAACAGGAGGAAAACAGGTTTTCTCTGGGGCCAACGTCCTGACTTTC. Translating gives CASSLTGGKQVFSGANVLTF.

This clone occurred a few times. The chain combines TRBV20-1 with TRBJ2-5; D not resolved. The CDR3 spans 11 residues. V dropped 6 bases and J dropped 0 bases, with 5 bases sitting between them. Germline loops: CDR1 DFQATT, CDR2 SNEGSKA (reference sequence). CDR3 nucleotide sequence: TGCAGTGCGGAGTACCAAGAGACCCAGTACTTC. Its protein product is CSAEYQETQYF.

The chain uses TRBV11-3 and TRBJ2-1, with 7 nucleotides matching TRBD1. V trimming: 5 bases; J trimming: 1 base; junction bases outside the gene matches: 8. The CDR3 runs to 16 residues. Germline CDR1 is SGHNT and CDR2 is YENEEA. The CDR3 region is CASSPRDSLSYNEQFF. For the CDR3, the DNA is TGTGCCAGCAGCCCCCGGGACAGCCTTTCCTACAATGAGCAGTTCTTC.

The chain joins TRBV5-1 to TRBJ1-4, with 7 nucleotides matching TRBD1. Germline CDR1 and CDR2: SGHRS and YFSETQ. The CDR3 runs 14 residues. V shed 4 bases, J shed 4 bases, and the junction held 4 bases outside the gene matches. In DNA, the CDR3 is TGCGCCAGCAGCCCCCAGGGGGATAATGAAAAACTGTTTTTT. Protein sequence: CASSPQGDNEKLFF.

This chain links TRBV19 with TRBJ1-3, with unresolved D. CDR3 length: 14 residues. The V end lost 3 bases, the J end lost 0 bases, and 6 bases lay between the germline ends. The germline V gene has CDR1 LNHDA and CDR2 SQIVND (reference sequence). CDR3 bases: TGTGCCAGTAGTATGCGGACCTCTGGAAACACCATATATTTT. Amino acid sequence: CASSMRTSGNTIYF. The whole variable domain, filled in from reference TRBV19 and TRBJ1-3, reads DGGITQSPKYLFRKEGQNVTLSCEQNLNHDAMYWYRQDPGQGLRLIYYSQIVNDFQKGDIAEGYSVSREKKESFPLTVTSAQKNPTAFYLCASSMRTSGNTIYFGEGSWLTVV.

CDR3 residues: CASSIDRNLAGGPYNEQFF. CDR3 bases: TGTGCCAGTAGTATAGATCGTAACCTAGCGGGAGGGCCCTACAATGAGCAGTTCTTC. V and J are TRBV19 and TRBJ2-1, with TRBD2 identical over 12 bases. The CDR3 sequence is 19 residues long. The germline CDR1 and CDR2 sequences are LNHDA and SQIVND (reference sequence). The J segment lost 2 bases and the V segment lost 0 bases, leaving 8 bases of the junction unmatched.

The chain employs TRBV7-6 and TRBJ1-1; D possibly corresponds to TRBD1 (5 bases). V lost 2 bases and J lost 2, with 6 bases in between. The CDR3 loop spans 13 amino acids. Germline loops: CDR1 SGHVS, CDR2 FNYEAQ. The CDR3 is CASSLRDNTEAFF. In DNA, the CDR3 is TGTGCCAGCAGCTTAAGGGACAACACTGAAGCTTTCTTT.

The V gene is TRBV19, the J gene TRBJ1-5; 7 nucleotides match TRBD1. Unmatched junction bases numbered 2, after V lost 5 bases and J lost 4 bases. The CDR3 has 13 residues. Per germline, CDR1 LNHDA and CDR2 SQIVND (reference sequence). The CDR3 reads CASSSDRNQPQHF. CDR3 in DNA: TGTGCCAGTAGTTCGGACAGGAATCAGCCCCAGCATTTT. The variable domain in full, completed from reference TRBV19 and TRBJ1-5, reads DGGITQSPKYLFRKEGQNVTLSCEQNLNHDAMYWYRQDPGQGLRLIYYSQIVNDFQKGDIAEGYSVSREKKESFPLTVTSAQKNPTAFYLCASSSDRNQPQHFGDGTRLSIL.

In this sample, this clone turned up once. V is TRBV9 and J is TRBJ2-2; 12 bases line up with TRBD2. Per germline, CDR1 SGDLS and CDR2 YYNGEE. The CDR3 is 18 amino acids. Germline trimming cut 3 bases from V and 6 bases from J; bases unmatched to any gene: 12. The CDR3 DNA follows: TGTGCCAGCAGCGCCCTAGCGGGAGGGGATAAAGGGTCCGGGGAGCTGTTTTTT. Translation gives CASSALAGGDKGSGELFF. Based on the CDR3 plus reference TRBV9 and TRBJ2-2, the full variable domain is DSGVTQTPKHLITATGQRVTLRCSPRSGDLSVYWYQQSLDQGLQFLIQYYNGEERAKGNILERFSAQQFPDLHSELNLSSLELGDSALYFCASSALAGGDKGSGELFFGEGSRLTVL.

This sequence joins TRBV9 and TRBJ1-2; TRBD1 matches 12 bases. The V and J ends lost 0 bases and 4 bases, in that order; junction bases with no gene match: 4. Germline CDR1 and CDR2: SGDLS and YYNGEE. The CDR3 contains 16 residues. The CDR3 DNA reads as TGTGCCAGCAGCGTAGTGGGACAGGGGGCTTCCTATGGCTACACCTTC. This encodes CASSVVGQGASYGYTF.

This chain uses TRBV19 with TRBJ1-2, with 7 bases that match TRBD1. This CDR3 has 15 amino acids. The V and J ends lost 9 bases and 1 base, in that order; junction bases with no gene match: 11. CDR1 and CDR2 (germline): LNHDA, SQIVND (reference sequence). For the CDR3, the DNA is TGTGCCAGCCTACCGGGACAGACAGTTAACTATGGCTACACCTTC. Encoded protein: CASLPGQTVNYGYTF.

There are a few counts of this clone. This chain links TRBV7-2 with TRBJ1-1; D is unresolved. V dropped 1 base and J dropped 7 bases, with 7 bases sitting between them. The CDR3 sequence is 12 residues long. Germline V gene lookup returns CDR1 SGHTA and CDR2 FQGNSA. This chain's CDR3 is CASSLGRVEAFF. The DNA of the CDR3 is TGTGCCAGCAGCTTAGGTAGGGTTGAAGCTTTCTTT.

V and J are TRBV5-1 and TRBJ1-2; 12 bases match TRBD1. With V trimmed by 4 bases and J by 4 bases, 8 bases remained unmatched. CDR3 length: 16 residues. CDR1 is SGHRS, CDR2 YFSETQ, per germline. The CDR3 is CASSVGQGAAGYGYTF. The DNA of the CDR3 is TGCGCCAGCAGCGTGGGACAGGGGGCTGCGGGCTATGGCTACACCTTC.